The 5 T cell receptor beta chains in this list originate from one sample, sequenced in a study of control samples from healthy donors and cancer patients. Sequencing was performed with immunoSEQ multiplex PCR; in TCRdb, only in-frame clones are kept and a portion is missing. The sample records 200,000 or so clones, over 90% being singletons. Material for sequencing was blood. The receptors were gathered from a man aged 45-60 years in good health.

The gene calls are TRBV11-2 and TRBJ1-2, with D uncertain. V lost 0 bases to trimming and J lost 4 bases, with 9 bases between them. The CDR3 spans 14 residues. The germline CDR1 and CDR2 sequences are SGHAT and FQNNGV. CDR3 DNA sequence: TGTGCCAGCAGCTTAGACGGGGAGGGCTATGGCTACACCTTC. Residues: CASSLDGEGYGYTF.

The V gene is TRBV24-1, the J gene TRBJ1-2; possible D gene TRBD1, 6 bases. Trimming removed 4 bases from V and 0 bases from J, with 11 bases in between. CDR3 length: 15 amino acids. The V gene's germline CDR1 is KGHDR and CDR2 SFDVKD. Here the CDR3 DNA reads TGTGCCACCAGTGAAGGAGGGGGTTCTAACTATGGCTACACCTTC. This codes for CATSEGGGSNYGYTF.

The chain carries TRBV5-4 and TRBJ1-1; 9 bases map to TRBD1. Germline assignment: CDR1 SGHNT and CDR2 YYREEE (reference sequence). Germline trimming cut 6 bases from V and 3 bases from J; bases unmatched to any gene: 9. The CDR3 covers 15 residues. The CDR3 DNA is TGTGCCAGCACAAATCCGGGACAGGGTCACACTGAAGCTTTCTTT. Translating gives CASTNPGQGHTEAFF.

This clone was counted once. This chain connects TRBV11-2 to TRBJ1-5, with D possibly TRBD1 on 5 matching bases. With 4 bases removed from V and 7 bases from J, the gap between germline ends came to 11 bases. CDR3 length equals 13 residues. Germline CDR1 and CDR2: SGHAT and FQNNGV. The CDR3 nucleotides read TGTGCCAGCAGCTGGGGGGTAGGGCAGCCCCAGCATTTT. Its translation is CASSWGVGQPQHF.

This clone has only one observation. The J gene is TRBJ2-7, the V gene TRBV3-1 (or the pseudogene TRBV3-2); D is uncertain. V gave up 4 bases and J gave up 6 bases, with 10 bases separating them. Germline V gene lookup returns CDR1 LGHDT and CDR2 YNNKEL (reference sequence). This CDR3 has 12 amino acids. CDR3 amino acids: CASSRRQAEQYF. DNA of the CDR3: TGTGCCAGCAGCCGGCGTCAGGCCGAGCAGTACTTC.